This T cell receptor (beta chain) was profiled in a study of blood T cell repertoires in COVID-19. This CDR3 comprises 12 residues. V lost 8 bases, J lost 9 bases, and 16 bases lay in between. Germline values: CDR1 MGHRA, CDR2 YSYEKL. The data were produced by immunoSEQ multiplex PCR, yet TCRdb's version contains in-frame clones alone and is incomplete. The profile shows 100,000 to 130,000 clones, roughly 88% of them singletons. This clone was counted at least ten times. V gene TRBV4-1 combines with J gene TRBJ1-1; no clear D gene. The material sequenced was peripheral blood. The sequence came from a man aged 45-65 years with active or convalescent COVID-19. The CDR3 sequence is CASGTPGKKAFF. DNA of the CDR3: TGCGCCAGCGGAACACCGGGGAAAAAAGCTTTCTTT.